This T cell receptor beta chain stems from a study of T cells in narcolepsy. For the study at large: Patients with NT1 or NT2 and healthy control donors were enrolled.

Clones were sequenced by immunoSEQ multiplex PCR, and TCRdb holds only the in-frame ones, with some missing. The data show tens of thousands of clones, roughly 73% seen once. About this clone itself: The target antigen is unknown.

Germline lookup yields CDR1 MNHEY and CDR2 SMNVEV (reference sequence). The V and J ends lost 6 bases and 0 bases, in that order; junction bases with no gene match: 13. The CDR3 is 19 residues long. Points from the study as a whole: HCRT-specific and TRIB2-specific autoreactive clonotypes appeared among same-patient CSF and blood CD4+ clonotypes. In some patient and control memory CD4+ samples, autoreactive clones were absent. Blood of same and different patients, but not healthy controls, reportedly held recurring autoreactive clonotypes.

The specimen was CD45RA- memory CD4+ T cells from PBMCs. This TCR was sampled from a human donor with narcolepsy. The chain recombines TRBV27 with TRBJ2-6, with 8 bases that match TRBD1. The CDR3 protein is CASRLAAGQVGSGANVLTF. CDR3 nucleotides: TGTGCCAGCAGGCTCGCGGCGGGACAGGTGGGCTCTGGGGCCAACGTCCTGACTTTC.